Listed below are T cell receptor beta chains from one sample, sequenced in a study of identifying expanded T cells in peripheral blood. TCRdb's table, derived via immunoSEQ multiplex PCR, lists solely in-frame clones and lacks some. The sample includes more than 65,000 clones, about 91% seen only once; the top ten take around 2.8%. Material for sequencing was blood. These receptors were collected from a person aged 18-70 years in good health. Both conserved end residues are part of each CDR3. D genes are given only for firm matches. Some rows have no size entry. The others give once, few or many, or a class for an expanded clone.

TRBD2,TRBV25-1,TRBJ2-1,.,TGTGCCAGCAGTGAAACGCTACTAGCGGGAGAGGATAATGAGCAGTTCTTC,CASSETLLAGEDNEQFF
.,TRBV6-1,TRBJ1-2,.,TGTGCCAGCAGTACCCTCGACATCCCAGCCGGCTACACCTTC,CASSTLDIPAGYTF
TRBD1,TRBV6-5,TRBJ1-5,few,TGTGCCAGCAAGCGGGGACAGGGTCAGCCCCAGCATTTT,CASKRGQGQPQHF
.,TRBV6-4,TRBJ2-1,many,TGTGCCAGCAGTGACGGTCAAAACAATGAGCAGTTCTTC,CASSDGQNNEQFF
TRBD1,TRBV27,TRBJ2-7,once,TGTGCCAGCAGTCCCGGGACAGGGGTTTCCTACGAGCAGTACTTC,CASSPGTGVSYEQYF
.,TRBV20-1,TRBJ2-5,.,TGCAGTGCTAGTTTAGCAGAGACCCAGTACTTC,CSASLAETQYF
TRBD2,TRBV6-5,TRBJ2-5,.,TGTGCCAGCAGAAGACTAGCGGGAGATATAAAGACCCAGTACTTC,CASRRLAGDIKTQYF
.,TRBV6-5,TRBJ1-1,few,TGTGCCAGCAGCCTACAGGGCACTGAAGCTTTCTTT,CASSLQGTEAFF
.,TRBV6-1,TRBJ1-5,.,TGTGCCAGCAGTGAAGGGGGCGAACCGAATCAGCCCCAGCATTTT,CASSEGGEPNQPQHF
TRBD2,TRBV9,TRBJ2-5,once,TGTGCCAGCGGGGGGGTAGCGGGAGAGACCCAGTACTTC,CASGGVAGETQYF
.,TRBV5-5,TRBJ1-3,.,TGTGCCAGTTGGGACGCAAAGGCCTCTGGAAACACCATATATTTT,CASWDAKASGNTIYF
.,TRBV5-5,TRBJ1-1,.,TGTGCCAGCAGCTTGGCAGTATTCAGTTACACTGAAGCTTTCTTT,CASSLAVFSYTEAFF
TRBD1,TRBV28,TRBJ1-4,.,TGTGCCAGCAGTTTCCGACAGGGAACGACCGAGCTGTTTTTT,CASSFRQGTTELFF
.,TRBV20-1,TRBJ2-7,.,TGCAGTGCTAGCCGGCTCGACGAGCAGTACTTC,CSASRLDEQYF
.,TRBV11-2,TRBJ2-7,.,TGTGCCAGCAGCTTAGATCCCCAAGACTACGAGCAGTACTTC,CASSLDPQDYEQYF
.,TRBV7-2,TRBJ1-4,few,TGTGCCAGCAGCTTATGGGGGGGTACTGAAAAACTGTTTTTT,CASSLWGGTEKLFF